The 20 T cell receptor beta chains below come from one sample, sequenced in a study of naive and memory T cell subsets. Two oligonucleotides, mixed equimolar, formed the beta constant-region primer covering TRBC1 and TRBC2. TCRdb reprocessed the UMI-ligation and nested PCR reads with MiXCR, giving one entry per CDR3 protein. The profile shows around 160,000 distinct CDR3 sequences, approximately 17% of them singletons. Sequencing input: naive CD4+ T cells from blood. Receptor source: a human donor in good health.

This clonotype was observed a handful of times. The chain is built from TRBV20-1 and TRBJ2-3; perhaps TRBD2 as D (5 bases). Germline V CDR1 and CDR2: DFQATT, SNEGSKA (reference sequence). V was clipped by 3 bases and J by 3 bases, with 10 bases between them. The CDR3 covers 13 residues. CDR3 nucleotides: TGCAGTGCTAGGATAGCGCAAACAGATACGCAGTATTTT. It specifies CSARIAQTDTQYF.

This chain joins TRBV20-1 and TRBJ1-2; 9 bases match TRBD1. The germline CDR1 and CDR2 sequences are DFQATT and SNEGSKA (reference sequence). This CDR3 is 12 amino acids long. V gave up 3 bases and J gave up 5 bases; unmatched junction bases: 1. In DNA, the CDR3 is TGCAGTGCTAGGACAGGGGGTTATGGCTACACCTTC. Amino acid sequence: CSARTGGYGYTF.

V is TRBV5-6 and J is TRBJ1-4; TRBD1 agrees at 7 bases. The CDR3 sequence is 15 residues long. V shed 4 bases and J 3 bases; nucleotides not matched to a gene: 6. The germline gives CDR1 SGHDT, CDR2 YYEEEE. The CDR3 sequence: CASSETGDPNEKLFF. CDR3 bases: TGTGCCAGCAGCGAAACAGGGGATCCTAATGAAAAACTGTTTTTT.

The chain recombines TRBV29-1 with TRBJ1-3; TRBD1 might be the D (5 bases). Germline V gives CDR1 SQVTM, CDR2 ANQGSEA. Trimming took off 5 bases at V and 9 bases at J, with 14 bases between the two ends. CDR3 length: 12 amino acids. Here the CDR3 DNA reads TGCAGCGTTCTCAGCAGGGTTGGCACCATATATTTT. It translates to CSVLSRVGTIYF.

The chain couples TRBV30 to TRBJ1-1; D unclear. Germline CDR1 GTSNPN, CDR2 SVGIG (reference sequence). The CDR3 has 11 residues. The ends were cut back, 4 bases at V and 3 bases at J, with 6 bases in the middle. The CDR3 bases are TGTGCCTGGAAGTCCTACACTGAAGCTTTCTTT. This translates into CAWKSYTEAFF. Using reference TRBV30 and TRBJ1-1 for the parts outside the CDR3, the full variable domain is SQTIHQWPATLVQPVGSPLSLECTVEGTSNPNLYWYRQAAGRGLQLLFYSVGIGQISSEVPQNLSASRPQDRQFILSSKKLLLSDSGFYLCAWKSYTEAFFGQGTRLTVV.

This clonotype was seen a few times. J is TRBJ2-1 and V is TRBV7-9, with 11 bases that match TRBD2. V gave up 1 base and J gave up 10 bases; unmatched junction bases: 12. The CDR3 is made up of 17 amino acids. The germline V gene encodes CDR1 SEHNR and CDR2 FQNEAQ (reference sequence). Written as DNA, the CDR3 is TGTGCCAGCAGCTTAGTCGGGCTAGCGGGAGGTCTAGGAGAGCAGTTCTTC. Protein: CASSLVGLAGGLGEQFF.

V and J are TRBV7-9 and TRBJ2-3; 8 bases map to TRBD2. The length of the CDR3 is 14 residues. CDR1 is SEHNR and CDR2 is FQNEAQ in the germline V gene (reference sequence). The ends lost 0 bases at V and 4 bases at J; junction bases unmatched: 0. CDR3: CASSLAGLADTQYF. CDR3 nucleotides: TGTGCCAGCAGCTTAGCGGGACTAGCAGATACGCAGTATTTT.

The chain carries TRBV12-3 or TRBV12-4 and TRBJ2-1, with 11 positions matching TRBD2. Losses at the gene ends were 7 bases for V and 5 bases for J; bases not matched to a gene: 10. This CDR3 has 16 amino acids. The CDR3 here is CASNLARLAGNNEQFF. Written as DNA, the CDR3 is TGTGCCAGCAACCTAGCGAGACTAGCGGGGAACAATGAGCAGTTCTTC.

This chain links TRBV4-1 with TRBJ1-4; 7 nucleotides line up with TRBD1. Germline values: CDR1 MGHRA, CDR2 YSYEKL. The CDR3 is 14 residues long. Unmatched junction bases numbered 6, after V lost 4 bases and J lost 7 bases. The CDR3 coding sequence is TGCGCCAGCAGCCGTCAAAACAGGGGTGAAAAACTGTTTTTT. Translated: CASSRQNRGEKLFF.

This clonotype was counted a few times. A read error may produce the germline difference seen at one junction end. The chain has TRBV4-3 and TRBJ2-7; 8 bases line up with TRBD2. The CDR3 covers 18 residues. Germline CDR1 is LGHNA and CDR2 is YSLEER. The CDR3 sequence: CASSQEPSGSPGYAIRAF. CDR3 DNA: TGCGCCAGCAGCCAGGAGCCCAGCGGGAGCCCAGGGTACGCGATTCGGGCCTTC.

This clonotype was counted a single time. CDR3: CSVRGQRYEQYF. In DNA, the CDR3 is TGCAGTGTAAGAGGACAACGCTACGAGCAGTACTTC. The V call is TRBV20-1, the J call TRBJ2-7, with a possible D match to TRBD1 (5 bases). Trimming left V 7 bases short and J 3 bases short, with 13 bases between. This CDR3 is built from 12 residues. Germline V gene data show CDR1 as DFQATT and CDR2 as SNEGSKA (reference sequence).

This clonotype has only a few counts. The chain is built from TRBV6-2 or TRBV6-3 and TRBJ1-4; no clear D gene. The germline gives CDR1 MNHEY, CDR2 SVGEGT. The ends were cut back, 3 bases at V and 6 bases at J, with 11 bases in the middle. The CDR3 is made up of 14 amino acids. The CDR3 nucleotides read TGTGCCAGCAGTTATTCAGGACGAGATGAAAAACTGTTTTTT. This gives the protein CASSYSGRDEKLFF.

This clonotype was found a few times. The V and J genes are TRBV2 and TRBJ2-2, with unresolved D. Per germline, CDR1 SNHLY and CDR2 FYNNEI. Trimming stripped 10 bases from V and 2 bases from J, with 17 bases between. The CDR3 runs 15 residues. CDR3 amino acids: CATVLSDTNTGELFF. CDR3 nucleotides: TGTGCCACCGTGTTGTCCGACACAAACACCGGGGAGCTGTTTTTT.

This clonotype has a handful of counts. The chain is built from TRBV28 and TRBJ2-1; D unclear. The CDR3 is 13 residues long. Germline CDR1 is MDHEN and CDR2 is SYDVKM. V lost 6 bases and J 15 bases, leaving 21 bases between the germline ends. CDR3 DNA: TGTGCCAGCAGCCGAAGTGGGGTCTATGATGGGTTCTTC. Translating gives CASSRSGVYDGFF.

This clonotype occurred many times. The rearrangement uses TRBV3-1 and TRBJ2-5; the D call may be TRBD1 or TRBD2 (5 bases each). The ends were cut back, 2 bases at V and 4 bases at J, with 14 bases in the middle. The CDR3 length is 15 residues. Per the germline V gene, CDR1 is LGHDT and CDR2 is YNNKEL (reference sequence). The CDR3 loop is CASSQMSGTGETQYF. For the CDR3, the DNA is TGTGCCAGCAGCCAAATGTCGGGGACCGGAGAGACCCAGTACTTC.

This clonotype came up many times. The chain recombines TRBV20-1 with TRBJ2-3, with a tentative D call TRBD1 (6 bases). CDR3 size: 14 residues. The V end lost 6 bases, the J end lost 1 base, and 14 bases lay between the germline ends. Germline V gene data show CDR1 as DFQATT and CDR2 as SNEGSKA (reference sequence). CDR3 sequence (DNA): TGCAGTGCACCAGGGGTCACTGGCACAGATACGCAGTATTTT. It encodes CSAPGVTGTDTQYF.

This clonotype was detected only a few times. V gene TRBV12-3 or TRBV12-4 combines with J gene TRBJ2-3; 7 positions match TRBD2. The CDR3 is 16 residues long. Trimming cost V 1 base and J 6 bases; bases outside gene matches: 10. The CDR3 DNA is TGTGCCAGCAGTTTAGGGGGGGACTATGTCACCGATACGCAGTATTTT. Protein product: CASSLGGDYVTDTQYF.

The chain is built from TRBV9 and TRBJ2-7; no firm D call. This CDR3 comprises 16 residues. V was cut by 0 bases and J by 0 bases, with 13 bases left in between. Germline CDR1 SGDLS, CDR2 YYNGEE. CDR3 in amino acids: CASSVASLESSYEQYF. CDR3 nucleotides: TGTGCCAGCAGCGTAGCATCGCTCGAGAGCTCCTACGAGCAGTACTTC. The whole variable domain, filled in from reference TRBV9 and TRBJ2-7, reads DSGVTQTPKHLITATGQRVTLRCSPRSGDLSVYWYQQSLDQGLQFLIQYYNGEERAKGNILERFSAQQFPDLHSELNLSSLELGDSALYFCASSVASLESSYEQYFGPGTRLTVT.

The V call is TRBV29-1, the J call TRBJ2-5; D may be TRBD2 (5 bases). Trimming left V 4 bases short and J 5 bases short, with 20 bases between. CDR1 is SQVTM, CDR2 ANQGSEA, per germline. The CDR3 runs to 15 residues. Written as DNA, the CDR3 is TGCAGCGTTGGGACCCTAGTTCGACGAGGGGAGACCCAGTACTTC. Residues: CSVGTLVRRGETQYF.

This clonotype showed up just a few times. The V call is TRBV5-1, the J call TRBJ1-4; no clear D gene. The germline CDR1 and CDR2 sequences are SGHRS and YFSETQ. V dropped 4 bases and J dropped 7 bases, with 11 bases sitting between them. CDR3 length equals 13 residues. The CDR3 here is CASSVIWTEKLFF. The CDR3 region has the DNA TGCGCCAGCAGCGTGATCTGGACTGAAAAACTGTTTTTT.